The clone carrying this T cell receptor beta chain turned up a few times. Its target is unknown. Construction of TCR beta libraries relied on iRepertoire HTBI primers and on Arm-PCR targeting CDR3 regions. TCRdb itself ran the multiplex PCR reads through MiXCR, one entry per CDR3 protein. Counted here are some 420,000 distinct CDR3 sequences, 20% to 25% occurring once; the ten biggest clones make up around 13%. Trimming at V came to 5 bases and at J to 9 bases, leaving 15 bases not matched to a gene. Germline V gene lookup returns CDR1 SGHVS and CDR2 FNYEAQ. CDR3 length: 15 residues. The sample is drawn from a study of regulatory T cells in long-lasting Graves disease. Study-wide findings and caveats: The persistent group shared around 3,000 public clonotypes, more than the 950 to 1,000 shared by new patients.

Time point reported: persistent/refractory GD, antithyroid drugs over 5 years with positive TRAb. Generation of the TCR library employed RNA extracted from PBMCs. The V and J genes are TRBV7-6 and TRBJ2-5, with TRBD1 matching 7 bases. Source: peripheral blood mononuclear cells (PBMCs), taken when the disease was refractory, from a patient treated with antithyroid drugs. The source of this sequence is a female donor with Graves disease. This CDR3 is CASSRTQGDRGAQYF. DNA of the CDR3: TGTGCCAGCAGCCGAACCCAGGGGGACAGAGGGGCCCAGTACTTC. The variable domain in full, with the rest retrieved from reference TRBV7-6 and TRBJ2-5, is GAGVSQSPRYKVTKRGQDVALRCDPISGHVSLYWYRQALGQGPEFLTYFNYEAQQDKSGLPNDRFSAERPEGSISTLTIQRTEQRDSAMYRCASSRTQGDRGAQYFGPGTRLLVL.